Following are 12 T cell receptor beta chains from one sample sequenced in a study of CD8+CD57+ T cells in acquired aplastic anemia. The study profiled TCR beta VDJ and CDR3 using genomic DNA as template. One entry per CDR3 protein, called by TCRdb with MiXCR from the reads. The table lists 190,000 or so distinct CDR3 sequences, roughly 57% of them singletons. Sequenced sample: sorted CD4+, CD8+, or CD8+CD57+ T cells (not recorded which) from PBMCs. The receptors originated from a human donor in good health.

The chain joins TRBV7-8 to TRBJ2-2; D is unclear. Germline values: CDR1 SGHVS, CDR2 FQNEAQ. The CDR3 runs to 11 residues. This CDR3 reads CVAANTGELFF. The CDR3 nucleotides read TGTGTTGCGGCGAACACCGGGGAGCTGTTTTTT.

This chain joins TRBV11-2 and TRBJ2-7, with 10 bases aligning to TRBD1. This CDR3 has 15 residues. With V trimmed by 1 base and J by 4 bases, 4 bases remained unmatched. Germline CDR1 and CDR2: SGHAT and FQNNGV. The CDR3 DNA reads as TGTGCCAGCAGCTTAGGGGGGACAGGGGTTTACGAGCAGTACTTC. Its translation: CASSLGGTGVYEQYF.

In this sample, this clonotype turned up a few times. The J gene is TRBJ1-6, the V gene TRBV19; D might be TRBD1 (5 bases). Trimming took 6 bases from V and 7 from J, leaving 10 bases between them. The CDR3 has 13 amino acids. Germline V gene lookup returns CDR1 LNHDA and CDR2 SQIVND (reference sequence). The CDR3 DNA is TGTGCCAGTAGGGGACTCTTGAATTCACCCCTCCACTTT. Protein product: CASRGLLNSPLHF.

This clonotype was found a few times. The V gene is TRBV7-9, the J gene TRBJ2-7, with 8 bases fitting TRBD1. This CDR3 is built from 17 residues. The J segment lost 3 bases and the V segment lost 5 bases, leaving 15 bases of the junction unmatched. CDR1 SEHNR and CDR2 FQNEAQ come from the germline V gene (reference sequence). The DNA of the CDR3 is TGTGCCAGCAGCCCCGCTGACAGGGGTCGCCACAACTACGAGCAGTACTTC. This encodes CASSPADRGRHNYEQYF.

The chain uses TRBV19 and TRBJ1-6, with no clear D. The CDR3 is 12 amino acids. V lost 3 bases and J 9 bases, leaving 6 bases between the germline ends. Germline CDR1 and CDR2: LNHDA and SQIVND (reference sequence). DNA of the CDR3: TGTGCCAGTAGTATTGAGGCTTCACCCCTCCACTTT. This encodes CASSIEASPLHF.

On this clonotype itself: Being one base from a much bigger clone, this may be a read error. The chain joins TRBV5-6 to TRBJ1-1, with D possibly being TRBD1 (6 bases). Germline V gene sequence: CDR1 SGHDT, CDR2 YYEEEE. This CDR3 spans 12 amino acids. V lost 0 bases to trimming and J lost 8 bases, with 8 bases between them. This CDR3 reads CASSLDRVEAFF. CDR3 DNA sequence: TGTGCCAGCAGCTTGGACAGGGTCGAAGCTTTCTTT.

This clonotype was found many times. The chain joins TRBV20-1 to TRBJ2-3; 11 nucleotides line up with TRBD2. The V segment lost 4 bases and the J segment 7 bases; nucleotides outside the gene matches: 10. CDR1 DFQATT and CDR2 SNEGSKA come from the germline V gene (reference sequence). The CDR3 is 15 residues long. The CDR3 DNA is TGCAGTGCTACGGGACTAGCGGCCGGAGGGTATACGCAGTATTTT. This gives the protein CSATGLAAGGYTQYF.

V gene TRBV7-2 combines with J gene TRBJ2-3; D may be TRBD1 (6 bases). V gave up 8 bases and J gave up 1 base, with 13 bases separating them. The CDR3 spans 14 residues. CDR1 SGHTA and CDR2 FQGNSA come from the germline V gene. CDR3 coding DNA: TGTGCCAGCCGCTCCAGGGGTGGCACAGATACGCAGTATTTT. This translates into CASRSRGGTDTQYF.

This clonotype has ten or more counts. The rearrangement uses TRBV9 and TRBJ2-5, with TRBD1 matching over 11 bases. Germline V gene data show CDR1 as SGDLS and CDR2 as YYNGEE. The V and J ends lost 3 bases and 5 bases, in that order; junction bases with no gene match: 3. The CDR3 has 14 residues. The CDR3 DNA reads as TGTGCCAGCAGCGGGACAGGGGGCGACGAGACCCAGTACTTC. Encoded protein: CASSGTGGDETQYF.

V and J are TRBV9 and TRBJ2-3, with 7 positions matching TRBD2. The CDR3 has 17 amino acids. The germline CDR1 and CDR2 sequences are SGDLS and YYNGEE. V lost 4 bases to trimming and J lost 0 bases; unmatched junction nucleotides: 11. The CDR3 loop is CASSFQRASGSTDTQYF. DNA for the CDR3: TGTGCCAGCAGCTTCCAGAGGGCTAGCGGTAGCACAGATACGCAGTATTTT. The full variable domain, completed using reference TRBV9 and TRBJ2-3, is DSGVTQTPKHLITATGQRVTLRCSPRSGDLSVYWYQQSLDQGLQFLIQYYNGEERAKGNILERFSAQQFPDLHSELNLSSLELGDSALYFCASSFQRASGSTDTQYFGPGTRLTVL.

For this clonotype: A read error may produce the germline difference seen at one junction end. The chain has TRBV9 and TRBJ2-3, with TRBD1 identical over 7 bases. The CDR3 runs 15 residues. Per germline, CDR1 SGDLS and CDR2 YYNGEE. The CDR3 DNA follows: TGTGCTAGCAGCGTAGGGGACAGAAAAGCAGATACGCAGTATTTT. Translation: CASSVGDRKADTQYF.

This clonotype showed up many times. CDR3 residues: CASRSGTSSSGANVLTF. CDR3 DNA: TGTGCCAGCAGATCCGGGACATCAAGCTCTGGGGCCAACGTCCTGACTTTC. This chain connects TRBV7-9 to TRBJ2-6; TRBD1 might be the D (6 bases). The CDR3 loop spans 17 amino acids. The ends were cut back, 6 bases at V and 0 bases at J, with 15 bases in the middle. Germline CDR1 SEHNR, CDR2 FQNEAQ (reference sequence).